This T cell receptor (beta chain) was recovered during a study of OX40 agonist ivuxolimab in advanced cancers. Regarding the complete study: Ivuxolimab was a fully human IgG2 agonistic monoclonal antibody targeting the costimulatory receptor OX40 (CD134). Intravenous ivuxolimab was administered to patients every 2 weeks at six dose levels: 0.01, 0.1, 0.3, 1.5, 3 and 10 mg/kg. Of the approximately 54 dose-escalation patients, hepatocellular carcinoma was present in approximately 20, melanoma in approximately 15, renal cell carcinoma in 9 and head and neck cancer in 9. The dose-escalation cohort was 80% to 90% male with a mean age of around 64 years, ranging from 23 to 79. Prior anti-PD-1, anti-PD-L1 or anti-CTLA-4 therapy was permitted, and checkpoint inhibitors had been received by less than 45% of dose-escalation patients. Partial responses were achieved by three dose-escalation patients, of whom one had hepatocellular carcinoma and two had cutaneous melanoma. The purpose of peripheral TCRbeta sequencing was to test whether ivuxolimab changed TCR sequence diversity and led to clonal T-cell expansion. The paper covers the monotherapy dose-escalation part of the phase I ivuxolimab trial, which included N of about 50 patients.

Patients with autoimmune disease history or receiving systemic immunosuppression were excluded from the trial. Peripheral blood for TCR sequencing was collected from all dose cohorts at baseline, on cycle 4 day 1, and on cycle 7 day 1. The samples were taken from a phase I, first-in-human, multicenter, open-label dose-escalation trial of ivuxolimab. The trial enrolled adults with locally advanced or metastatic head and neck squamous cell, hepatocellular, melanoma or renal cell carcinoma. Before TCR sequencing, CD4+ T cells and CD8+ T cells were sorted from peripheral blood as separate populations. Note on this clone: It has no known antigen specificity. The input lacks base qualities; no much larger clone sits a single base away.

Results the study describes overall, beyond this receptor: Partial responders in the 0.1-3.0 mg/kg groups had among the lowest normalized peripheral clonal expansion, especially among CD8+ T cells. The antigen specificity of the clonally expanded peripheral T cells was not determined. Low levels of normalized T-cell clonal expansion were also seen in some patients who did not respond. After ivuxolimab, expanded clones were on average more numerous among CD8+ T cells than among CD4+ T cells. Clonal expansion of both CD4+ and CD8+ blood T cells was observed from baseline to week 6 at doses 0.1 to 3.0 mg/kg.

To sequence the TCRbeta CDR3 region, genomic DNA was isolated from the sorted cells. TCRbeta CDR3 regions were sequenced using the immunoSEQ Assay. Entries here come from immuneACCESS through TCRdb and include only in-frame sequences with V and J called. Some clones fail to appear in such tables; in the studies checked, an unresolved V gene covers under half of the shortfall, and the cause of the remainder is unknown. This sample holds 42,000 or so clones; 75% to 90% were observed only once. About 15% of the sample is taken by the ten largest. From V the trimming removes 1 base and from J it removes 5 bases, while the gene matches leave 7 bases of the junction unaccounted for. As encoded in the germline V gene (reference sequence), CDR1 is SEHNR while CDR2 is FQNEAQ. The CDR3 contains 15 residues, cysteine and phenylalanine counted. Only the CDR3 portion is preserved as DNA: 45 bases, with reading frame beginning at the first base.

The sequence came from an adult with an advanced solid tumor such as melanoma, head and neck, liver or kidney cancer. Source: CD4+ or CD8+ T cells sorted from blood, taken in a trial of the OX40 agonist ivuxolimab. The chain couples TRBV7-9 to TRBJ1-1, with TRBD1 matching 7 junction bases. The CDR3 has the sequence CASSLGAAGGTEAFF. The sequenced DNA is TGTGCCAGCAGCTTAGGGGCGGCAGGGGGAACTGAAGCTTTCTTT.